Sequencing of this TCR beta chain was carried out in a study of blood T cells in healthy people across ages. As for this clonotype: Antigen specificity is unknown. An end of the junction differs from the germline gene, which may be a read error.

The CDR3 consists of 14 residues. CDR1 is DFQATT, CDR2 SNEGSKA, per germline (reference sequence). Whole-study findings and limits: It was the long-lived donors that had more naive CD4+ cells and higher diversity than aged donors. Observed TCR beta diversity per million T cells went down as age went up. This fall followed a roughly linear course with age.

Every sample gave at least 5 micrograms of total RNA when it was extracted. Primed by a sample-barcoded 5' primer and a J-beta primer mix, a second PCR proceeded for 7 to 11 cycles. A tag from a template-switch adaptor with 12 random nucleotides marked each cDNA molecule. MiXCR, applied by TCRdb to the 5' RACE reads, yields one record per CDR3 protein. The repertoire consists of about 1.1 million distinct CDR3 sequences, with more than 30% occurring once and the leading ten covering under 15%. The receptor comes from a man aged 18 to 29 in good health. The rearrangement joins TRBV20-1 to TRBJ1-2; 8 bases map to TRBD1. The material sequenced was blood. Here the CDR3 reads CSARVPGGIDGHTF. CDR3 bases: TGCAGTGCTAGAGTTCCAGGGGGCATTGATGGCCACACCTTC.